The sequence of this TCR beta chain was determined in a study of OX40 agonist ivuxolimab in advanced cancers. From germline, CDR1 is SGDLS and CDR2 YYNGEE. V shed 0 bases and J shed 2 bases, with 15 bases lying between them. The CDR3 loop spans 17 amino acids. Using immunoSEQ multiplex PCR, the repertoire was profiled, and TCRdb retains in-frame clones only, with some absent. The sample yields around 58,000 clones, roughly 90% seen once. The study, taken as a whole, reports: Researchers did not determine the expanded peripheral T cells' antigen specificity. Among the least clonally expanded were partial responders at 0.1-3.0 mg/kg. Nonresponders, in some cases, also had low normalized T-cell clonal expansion. Clonal expansion from baseline to week 6 occurred in both CD4+ and CD8+ T cells.

As for this clone: What it binds is not known.

This clonotype was obtained from an adult with an advanced solid tumor such as melanoma, head and neck, liver or kidney cancer. This specimen was CD4+ or CD8+ T cells sorted from blood, taken in a trial of the OX40 agonist ivuxolimab. V usage is TRBV9 and J usage is TRBJ1-3, with a weak D call TRBD1 (6 bases). In nucleotides, the CDR3 is TGTGCCAGCAGCGTAGGAACGGGGGCGCCAGCTGGAAACACCATATATTTT. This encodes CASSVGTGAPAGNTIYF.